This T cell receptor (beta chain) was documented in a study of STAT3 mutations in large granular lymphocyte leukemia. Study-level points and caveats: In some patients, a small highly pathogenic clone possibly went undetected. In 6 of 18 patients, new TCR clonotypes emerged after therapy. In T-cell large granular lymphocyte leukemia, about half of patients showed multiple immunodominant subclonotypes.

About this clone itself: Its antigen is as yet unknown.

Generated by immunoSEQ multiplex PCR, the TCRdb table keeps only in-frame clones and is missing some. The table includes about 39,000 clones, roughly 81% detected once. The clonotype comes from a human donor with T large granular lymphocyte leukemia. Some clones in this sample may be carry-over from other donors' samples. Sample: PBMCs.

The CDR3 spells CASSVTGKDTDTQYF. CDR3 sequence (DNA): TGCGCCAGCAGTGTGACAGGGAAGGACACAGATACGCAGTATTTT. The genes are TRBV10-2 and TRBJ2-3, with TRBD1 matching over 7 bases. Looked up from germline, CDR1 is WSHSY and CDR2 is SAAADI. CDR3 length: 15 amino acids. V lost 4 bases to trimming and J lost 2 bases; unmatched junction nucleotides: 6.